The sequence of this TCR beta chain was determined in a study of sequential checkpoint blockade in melanoma. Study in general: Some 90 pretreatment tumor DNA samples were TCRβ immunosequenced.

CDR1 and CDR2 (germline): MNHGY, SAAAGT. The length of the CDR3 is 15 residues. V dropped 9 bases and J dropped 0; count of bases not matched to a gene: 7. The treatment here: randomized to nivolumab then ipilimumab (arm A) or the reverse (arm B). A few counts support this clone. Clones were read by immunoSEQ multiplex PCR, and TCRdb kept only the in-frame ones, dropping some. The sample yields 13,000 or so clones, about 25% seen once. Sequenced here: tumor tissue (inferred from file names), sampled from a patient given nivolumab and ipilimumab in sequence. The genes are TRBV6-8 and TRBJ2-1, with 8 nucleotides matching TRBD2. The origin of this receptor is a human donor with melanoma. The CDR3 sequence: CASAGGVSSYNEQFF. CDR3 nucleotide sequence: TGTGCCAGTGCGGGGGGCGTCAGCTCCTACAATGAGCAGTTCTTC.